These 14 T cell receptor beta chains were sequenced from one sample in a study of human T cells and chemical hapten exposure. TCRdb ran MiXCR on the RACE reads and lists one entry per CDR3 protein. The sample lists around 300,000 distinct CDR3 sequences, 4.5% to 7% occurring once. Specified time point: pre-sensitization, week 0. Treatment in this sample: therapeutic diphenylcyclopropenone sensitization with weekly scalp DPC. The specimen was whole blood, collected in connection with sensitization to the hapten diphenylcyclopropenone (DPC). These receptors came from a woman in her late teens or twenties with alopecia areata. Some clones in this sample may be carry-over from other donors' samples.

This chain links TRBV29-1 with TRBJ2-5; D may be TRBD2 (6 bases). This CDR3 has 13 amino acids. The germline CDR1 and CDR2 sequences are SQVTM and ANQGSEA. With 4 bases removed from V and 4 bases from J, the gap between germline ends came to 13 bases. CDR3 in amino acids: CSVGRDPRETQYF. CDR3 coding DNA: TGCAGCGTTGGGCGGGACCCGAGAGAGACCCAGTACTTC.

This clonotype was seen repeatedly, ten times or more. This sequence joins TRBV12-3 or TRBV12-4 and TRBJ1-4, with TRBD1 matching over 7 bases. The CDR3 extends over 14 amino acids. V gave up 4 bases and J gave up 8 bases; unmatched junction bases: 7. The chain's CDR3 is CASSSTTGQEKLFF. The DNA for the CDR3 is TGTGCCAGCAGTTCCACGACAGGGCAGGAAAAACTGTTTTTT.

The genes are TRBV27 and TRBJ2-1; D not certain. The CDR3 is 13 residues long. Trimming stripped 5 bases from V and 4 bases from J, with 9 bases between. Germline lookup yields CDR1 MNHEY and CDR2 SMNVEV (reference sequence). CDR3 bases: TGTGCCAGCAGTAAAAGGGCTTACAATGAGCAGTTCTTC. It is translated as CASSKRAYNEQFF.

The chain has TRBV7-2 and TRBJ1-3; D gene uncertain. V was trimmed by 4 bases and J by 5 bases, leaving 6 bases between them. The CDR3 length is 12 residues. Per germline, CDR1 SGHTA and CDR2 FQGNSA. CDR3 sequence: CASSYPRNTIYF. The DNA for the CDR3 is TGTGCCAGCAGCTACCCCCGAAACACCATATATTTT.

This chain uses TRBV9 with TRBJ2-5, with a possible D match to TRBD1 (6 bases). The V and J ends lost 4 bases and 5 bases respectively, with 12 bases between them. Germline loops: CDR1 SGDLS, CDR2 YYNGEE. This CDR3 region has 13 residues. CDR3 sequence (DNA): TGTGCCAGCAGCCCATGGACAGCCGAGACCCAGTACTTC. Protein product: CASSPWTAETQYF.

The CDR3 region is CASSYSNGGETQYF. For the CDR3, the DNA is TGTGCCAGCAGTTACTCGAACGGGGGAGAGACCCAGTACTTC. The chain combines TRBV6-5 with TRBJ2-5, with D possibly TRBD2 on 6 matching bases. V lost 0 bases, J lost 4 bases, and 9 bases lay in between. Germline V gives CDR1 MNHEY, CDR2 SVGAGI. CDR3 size: 14 residues.

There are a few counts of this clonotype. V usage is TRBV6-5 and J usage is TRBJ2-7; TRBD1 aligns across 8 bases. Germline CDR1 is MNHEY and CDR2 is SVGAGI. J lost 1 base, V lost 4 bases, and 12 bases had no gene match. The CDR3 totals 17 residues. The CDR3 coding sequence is TGTGCCAGCAGTTCGACAGTCGCAAGGGACAGGTCCTACGAGCAGTACTTC. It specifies CASSSTVARDRSYEQYF.

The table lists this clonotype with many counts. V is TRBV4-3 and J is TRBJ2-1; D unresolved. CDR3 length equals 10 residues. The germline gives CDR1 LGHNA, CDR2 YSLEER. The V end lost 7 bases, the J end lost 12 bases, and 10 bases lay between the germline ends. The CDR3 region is CASTSQVQFF. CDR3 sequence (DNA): TGCGCCAGCACCTCCCAGGTGCAGTTCTTC.

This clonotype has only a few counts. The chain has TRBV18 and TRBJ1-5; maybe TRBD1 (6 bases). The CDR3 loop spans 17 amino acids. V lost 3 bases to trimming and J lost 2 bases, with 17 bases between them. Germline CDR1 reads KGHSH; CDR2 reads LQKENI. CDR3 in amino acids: CASSPRTAAYGNQPQHF. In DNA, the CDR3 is TGTGCCAGCTCACCTCGGACAGCTGCGTATGGCAATCAGCCCCAGCATTTT.

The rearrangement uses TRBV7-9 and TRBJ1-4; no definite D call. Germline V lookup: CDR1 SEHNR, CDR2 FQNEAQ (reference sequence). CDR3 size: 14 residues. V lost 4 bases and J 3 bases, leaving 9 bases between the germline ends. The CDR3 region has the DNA TGTGCCAGCAGCTCCGTGGAGCCTAATGAAAAACTGTTTTTT. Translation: CASSSVEPNEKLFF.

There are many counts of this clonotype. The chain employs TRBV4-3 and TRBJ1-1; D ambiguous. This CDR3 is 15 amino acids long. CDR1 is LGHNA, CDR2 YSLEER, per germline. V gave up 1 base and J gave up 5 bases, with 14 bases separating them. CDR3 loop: CASSQGGGLGTEAFF. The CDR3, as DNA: TGCGCCAGCAGCCAAGGGGGAGGATTGGGGACTGAAGCTTTCTTT.

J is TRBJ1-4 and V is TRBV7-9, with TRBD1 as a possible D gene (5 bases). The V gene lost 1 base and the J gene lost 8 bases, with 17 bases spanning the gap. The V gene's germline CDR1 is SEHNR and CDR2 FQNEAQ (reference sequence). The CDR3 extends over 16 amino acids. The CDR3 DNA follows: TGTGCCAGCAGCTTAGTAAATGGGCTTACAGGAGAAAAACTGTTTTTT. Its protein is CASSLVNGLTGEKLFF.

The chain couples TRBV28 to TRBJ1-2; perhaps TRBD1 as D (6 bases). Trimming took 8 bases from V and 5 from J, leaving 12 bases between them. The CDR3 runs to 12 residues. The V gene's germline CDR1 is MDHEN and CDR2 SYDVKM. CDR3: CASGRGMYGYTF. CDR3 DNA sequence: TGTGCCAGCGGTAGGGGGATGTATGGCTACACCTTC.

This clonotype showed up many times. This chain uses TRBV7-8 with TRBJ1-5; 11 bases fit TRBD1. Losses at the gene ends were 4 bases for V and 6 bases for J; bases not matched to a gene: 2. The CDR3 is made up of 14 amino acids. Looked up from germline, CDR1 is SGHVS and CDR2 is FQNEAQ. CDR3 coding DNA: TGTGCCAGCAGCTGGGACAGGGGGGGTCAGCCCCAGCATTTT. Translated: CASSWDRGGQPQHF.